This paragraph reports one T cell receptor (beta chain). The sample originates from a study of radiation and T cells in renal cell carcinoma. TCRdb's table, derived via immunoSEQ multiplex PCR, lists solely in-frame clones and lacks some. The profile covers about 140,000 clones, with around four fifths appearing a single time and under 25% taken by the ten largest. As to time point: baseline pretreatment blood. Treatment defined: 15 Gy SBRT to primary tumor, nephrectomy 4 weeks later. Serial blood draws occurred at baseline and 2 and 4 weeks post-SBRT. The receptor was derived from a woman aged 50 to 60 with renal cell carcinoma. Sequenced material: blood, taken from a patient whose treatment included radiotherapy and nephrectomy.

The CDR3 spells CASSDRTGFTEAFF. CDR3 nucleotides: TGTGCCAGCAGCGATAGGACAGGGTTCACTGAAGCTTTCTTT. The rearrangement links TRBV2 to TRBJ1-1, with 8 bases aligning to TRBD1. The CDR3 is 14 residues long. V lost 6 bases and J lost 4; bases outside the gene matches: 7. Germline loops: CDR1 SNHLY, CDR2 FYNNEI.